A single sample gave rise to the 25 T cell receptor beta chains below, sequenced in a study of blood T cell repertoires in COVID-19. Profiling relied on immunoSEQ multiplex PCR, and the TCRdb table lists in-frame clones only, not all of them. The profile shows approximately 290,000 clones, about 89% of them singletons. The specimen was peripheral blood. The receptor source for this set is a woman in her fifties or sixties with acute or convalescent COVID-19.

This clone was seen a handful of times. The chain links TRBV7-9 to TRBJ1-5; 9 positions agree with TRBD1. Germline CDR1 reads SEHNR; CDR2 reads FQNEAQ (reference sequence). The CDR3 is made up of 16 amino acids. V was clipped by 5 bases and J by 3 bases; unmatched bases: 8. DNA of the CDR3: TGTGCCAGCAGCCCAGGGACAGGGATCGACAATCAGCCCCAGCATTTT. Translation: CASSPGTGIDNQPQHF.

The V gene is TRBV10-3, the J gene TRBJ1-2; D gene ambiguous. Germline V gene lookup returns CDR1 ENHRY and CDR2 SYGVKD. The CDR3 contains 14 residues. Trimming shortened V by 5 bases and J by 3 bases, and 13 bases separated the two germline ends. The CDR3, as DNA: TGTGCCATCAGTATGAGGCAGAGCCACTATGGCTACACCTTC. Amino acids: CAISMRQSHYGYTF.

The CDR3 DNA is TGTGCCAGCAGTGAAGGACTAGCGGGGGGGCGATACAATGAGCAGTTCTTC. Its translation is CASSEGLAGGRYNEQFF. This sequence joins TRBV2 and TRBJ2-1, with TRBD2 matching over 14 bases. This CDR3 is 17 amino acids long. CDR1 is SNHLY and CDR2 is FYNNEI in the germline V gene. The trim removed 1 base at V and 4 bases at J, leaving 3 bases unmatched. The full variable domain, with the rest looked up from reference TRBV2 and TRBJ2-1, is EPEVTQTPSHQVTQMGQEVILRCVPISNHLYFYWYRQILGQKVEFLVSFYNNEISEKSEIFDDQFSVERPDGSNFTLKIRSTKLEDSAMYFCASSEGLAGGRYNEQFFGPGTRLTVL.

CDR3 nucleotides: TGTGCCACCAGCAGAGAGCGGGTCCTCTCCTACGAGCAGTACTTC. Amino acid sequence: CATSRERVLSYEQYF. J is TRBJ2-7 and V is TRBV15; tentatively, D is TRBD2 (5 bases). The CDR3 extends over 15 amino acids. CDR1 and CDR2 from the germline V gene are LNHNV and YYDKDF (reference sequence). V was shortened by 0 bases and J by 0 bases, with 9 bases between the two germline ends.

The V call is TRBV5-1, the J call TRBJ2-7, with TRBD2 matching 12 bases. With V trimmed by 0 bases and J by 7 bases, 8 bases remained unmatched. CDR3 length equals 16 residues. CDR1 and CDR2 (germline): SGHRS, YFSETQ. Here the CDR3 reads CASSLDPGLAGLEQYF. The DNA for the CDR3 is TGCGCCAGCAGCTTGGATCCGGGACTAGCGGGTTTAGAGCAGTACTTC.

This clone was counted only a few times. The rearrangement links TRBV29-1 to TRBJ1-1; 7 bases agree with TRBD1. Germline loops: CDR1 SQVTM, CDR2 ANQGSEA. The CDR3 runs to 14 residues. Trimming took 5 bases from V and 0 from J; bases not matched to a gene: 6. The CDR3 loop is CSVRTGGMNTEAFF. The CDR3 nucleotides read TGCAGCGTTCGGACAGGTGGGATGAACACTGAAGCTTTCTTT.

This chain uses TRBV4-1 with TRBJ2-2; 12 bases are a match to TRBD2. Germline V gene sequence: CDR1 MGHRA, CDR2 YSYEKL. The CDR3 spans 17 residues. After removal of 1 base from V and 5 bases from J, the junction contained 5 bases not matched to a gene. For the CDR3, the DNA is TGCGCCAGCAGCCAAGTAAAACTAGCGGGGGGAACCGGGGAGCTGTTTTTT. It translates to CASSQVKLAGGTGELFF.

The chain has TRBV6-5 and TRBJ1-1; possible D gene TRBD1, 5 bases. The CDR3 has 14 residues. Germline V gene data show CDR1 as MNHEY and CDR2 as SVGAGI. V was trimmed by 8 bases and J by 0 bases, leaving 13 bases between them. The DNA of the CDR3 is TGTGCCAGCGACTTCAGGGCTTTGAACACTGAAGCTTTCTTT. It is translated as CASDFRALNTEAFF.

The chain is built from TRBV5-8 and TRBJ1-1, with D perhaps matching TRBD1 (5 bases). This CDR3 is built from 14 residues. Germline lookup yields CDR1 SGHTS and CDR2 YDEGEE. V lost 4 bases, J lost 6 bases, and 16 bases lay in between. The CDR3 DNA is TGTGCCAGCAGCCCCCTGGGCAGGGCCGCTGAAGCTTTCTTT. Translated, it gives CASSPLGRAAEAFF.

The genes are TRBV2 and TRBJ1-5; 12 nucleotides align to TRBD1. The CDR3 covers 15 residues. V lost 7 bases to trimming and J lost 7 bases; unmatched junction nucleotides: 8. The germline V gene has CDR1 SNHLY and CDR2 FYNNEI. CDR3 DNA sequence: TGTGCCAGCATAGGGACAGGGGGCGCGGGGCAGCCCCAGCATTTT. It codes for CASIGTGGAGQPQHF.

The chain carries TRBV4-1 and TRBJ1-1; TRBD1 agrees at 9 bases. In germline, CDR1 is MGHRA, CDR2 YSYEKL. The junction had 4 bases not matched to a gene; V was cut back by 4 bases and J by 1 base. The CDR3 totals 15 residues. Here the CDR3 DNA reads TGCGCCAGCAGCCTTGCGGGACAGGGGAACACTGAAGCTTTCTTT. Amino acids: CASSLAGQGNTEAFF.

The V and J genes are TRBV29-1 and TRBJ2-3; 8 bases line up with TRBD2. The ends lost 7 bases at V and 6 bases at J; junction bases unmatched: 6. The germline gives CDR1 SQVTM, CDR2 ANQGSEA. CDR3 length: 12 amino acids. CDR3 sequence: CSGGRRWDTQYF. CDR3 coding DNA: TGCAGCGGCGGGAGGAGGTGGGATACGCAGTATTTT.

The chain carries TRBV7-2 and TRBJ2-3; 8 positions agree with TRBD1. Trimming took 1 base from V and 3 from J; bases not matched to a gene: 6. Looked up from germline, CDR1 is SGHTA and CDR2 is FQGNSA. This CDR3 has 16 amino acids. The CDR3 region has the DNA TGTGCCAGCAGCTTAGGGACAGGGACTCGTACAGATACGCAGTATTTT. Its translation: CASSLGTGTRTDTQYF.

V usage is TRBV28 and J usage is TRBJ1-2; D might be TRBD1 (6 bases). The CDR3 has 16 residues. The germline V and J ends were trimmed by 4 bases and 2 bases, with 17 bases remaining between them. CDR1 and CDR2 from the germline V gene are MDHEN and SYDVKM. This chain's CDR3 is CASSSVREDRNYGYTF. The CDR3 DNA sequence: TGTGCCAGCAGTTCCGTCCGGGAGGACAGAAACTATGGCTACACCTTC.

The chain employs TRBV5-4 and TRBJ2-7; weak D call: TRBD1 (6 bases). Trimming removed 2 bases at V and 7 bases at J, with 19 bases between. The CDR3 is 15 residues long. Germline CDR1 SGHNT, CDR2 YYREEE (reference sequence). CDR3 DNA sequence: TGTGCCAGCAGCTTACAGGGTATAGCGTTCAGAGAGCAGTACTTC. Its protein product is CASSLQGIAFREQYF.

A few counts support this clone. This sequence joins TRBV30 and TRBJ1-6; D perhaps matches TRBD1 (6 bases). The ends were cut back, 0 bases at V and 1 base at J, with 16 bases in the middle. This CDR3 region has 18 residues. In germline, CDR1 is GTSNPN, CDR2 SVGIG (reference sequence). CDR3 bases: TGTGCCTGGAGTGTACGGGGCAGGGGTGAATCCTATAATTCACCCCTCCACTTT. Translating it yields CAWSVRGRGESYNSPLHF.

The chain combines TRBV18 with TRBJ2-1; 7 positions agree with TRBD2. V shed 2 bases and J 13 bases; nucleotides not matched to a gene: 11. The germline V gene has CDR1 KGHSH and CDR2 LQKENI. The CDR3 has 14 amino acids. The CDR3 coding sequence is TGTGCCAGCTCACCAAGCGGGAAAGGGCCCATTCAGTTCTTC. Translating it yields CASSPSGKGPIQFF.

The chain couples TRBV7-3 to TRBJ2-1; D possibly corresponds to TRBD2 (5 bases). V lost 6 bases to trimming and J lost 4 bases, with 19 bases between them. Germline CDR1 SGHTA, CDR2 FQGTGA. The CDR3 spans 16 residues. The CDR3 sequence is CASSPRGGTVYNEQFF. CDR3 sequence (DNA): TGTGCCAGCAGTCCCCGAGGAGGAACTGTTTACAATGAGCAGTTCTTC.

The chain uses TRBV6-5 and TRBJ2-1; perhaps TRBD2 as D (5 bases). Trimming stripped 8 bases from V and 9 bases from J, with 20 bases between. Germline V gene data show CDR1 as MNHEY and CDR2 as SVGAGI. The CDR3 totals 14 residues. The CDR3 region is CASGSRWDAGEQFF. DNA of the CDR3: TGTGCCAGCGGATCCCGATGGGATGCGGGTGAGCAGTTCTTC.

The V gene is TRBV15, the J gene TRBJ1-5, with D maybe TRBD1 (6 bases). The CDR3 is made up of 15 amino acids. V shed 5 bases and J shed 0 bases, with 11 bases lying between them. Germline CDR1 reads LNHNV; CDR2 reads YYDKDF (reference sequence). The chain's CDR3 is CATSPPGASNQPQHF. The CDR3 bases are TGTGCCACCAGCCCTCCAGGGGCTAGCAATCAGCCCCAGCATTTT.

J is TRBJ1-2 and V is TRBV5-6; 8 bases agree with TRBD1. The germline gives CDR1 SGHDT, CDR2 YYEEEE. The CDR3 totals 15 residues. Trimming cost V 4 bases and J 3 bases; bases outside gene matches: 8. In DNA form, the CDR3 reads TGTGCCAGCAGCATAGACAGGGGTCGTGACTATGGCTACACCTTC. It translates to CASSIDRGRDYGYTF.

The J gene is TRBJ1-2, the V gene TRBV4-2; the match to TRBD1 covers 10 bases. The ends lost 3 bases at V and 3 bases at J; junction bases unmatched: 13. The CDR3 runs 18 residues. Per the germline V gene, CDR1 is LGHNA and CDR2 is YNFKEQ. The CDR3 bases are TGTGCCAGCAGCCACCCCACCGGGACAGGGGATTGGCACTATGGCTACACCTTC. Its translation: CASSHPTGTGDWHYGYTF.

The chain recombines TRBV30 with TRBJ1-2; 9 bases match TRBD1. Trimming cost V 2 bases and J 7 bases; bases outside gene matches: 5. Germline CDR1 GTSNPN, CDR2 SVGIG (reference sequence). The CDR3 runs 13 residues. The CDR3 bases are TGTGCCTGGAGTTTGGGACAGGGCAGTGGCTACACCTTC. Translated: CAWSLGQGSGYTF. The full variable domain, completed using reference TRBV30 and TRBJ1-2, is SQTIHQWPATLVQPVGSPLSLECTVEGTSNPNLYWYRQAAGRGLQLLFYSVGIGQISSEVPQNLSASRPQDRQFILSSKKLLLSDSGFYLCAWSLGQGSGYTFGSGTRLTVV.

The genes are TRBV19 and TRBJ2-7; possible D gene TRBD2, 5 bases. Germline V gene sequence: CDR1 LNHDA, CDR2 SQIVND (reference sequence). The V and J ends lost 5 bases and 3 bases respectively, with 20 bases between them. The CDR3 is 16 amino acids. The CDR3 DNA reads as TGTGCCAGTAGTCTCCCCCCCCCGAGGGCGCTCTACGAGCAGTACTTC. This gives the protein CASSLPPPRALYEQYF.

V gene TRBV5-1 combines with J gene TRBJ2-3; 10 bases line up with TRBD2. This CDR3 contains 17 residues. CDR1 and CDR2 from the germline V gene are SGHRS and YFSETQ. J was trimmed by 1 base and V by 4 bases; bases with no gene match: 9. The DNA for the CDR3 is TGCGCCAGCAGCCCCAGCGGGAGGGGGTCTGGCACAGATACGCAGTATTTT. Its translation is CASSPSGRGSGTDTQYF.